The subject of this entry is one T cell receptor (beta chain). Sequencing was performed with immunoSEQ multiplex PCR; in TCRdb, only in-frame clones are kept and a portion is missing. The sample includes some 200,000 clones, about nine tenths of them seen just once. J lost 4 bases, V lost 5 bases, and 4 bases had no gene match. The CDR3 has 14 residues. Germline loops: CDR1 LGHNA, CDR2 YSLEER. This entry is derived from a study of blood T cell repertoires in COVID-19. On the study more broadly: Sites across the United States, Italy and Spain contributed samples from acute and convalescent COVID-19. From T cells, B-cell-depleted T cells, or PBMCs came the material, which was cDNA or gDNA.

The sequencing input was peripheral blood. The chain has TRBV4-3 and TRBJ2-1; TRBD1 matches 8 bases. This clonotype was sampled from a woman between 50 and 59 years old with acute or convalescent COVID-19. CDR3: CASSLDREYNEQFF. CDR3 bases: TGCGCCAGCAGCTTGGACAGGGAATACAATGAGCAGTTCTTC.